A selection of T cell receptor beta chains follows, all from one sample in a study of OX40 agonist ivuxolimab in advanced cancers. Sequenced by immunoSEQ multiplex PCR; TCRdb stores in-frame clones only, minus some. The sample carries more than 95,000 clones, around 94% recorded once. Sequencing used CD4+ or CD8+ T cells sorted from blood, obtained in a trial of the OX40 agonist ivuxolimab. Every receptor here comes from an adult with an advanced solid tumor such as melanoma, head and neck, liver or kidney cancer. Both conserved end residues are part of each CDR3. The D gene is left open where the match is weak. The size of a clone is reported for some rows only, either as once, few or many, or as a class for expanded clones.

d_gene	v_gene	j_gene	abundance	CDR3nt	CDR3aa
-	TRBV10-3	TRBJ1-6	-	TGTGCCATCAGTGAGTCACCCAGGGGTGGTAATTCACCCCTCCACTTT	CAISESPRGGNSPLHF
TRBD1	TRBV25-1	TRBJ2-5	-	TGTGCCAGCAGTGAGAGGACAGGGGTCGGGGCCCAGTACTTC	CASSERTGVGAQYF
TRBD1	TRBV30	TRBJ1-1	-	TGTGCCTGTCAGACTTATAAAGACAGGGGGGGGCCAAGCGTGAACACTGAAGCTTTCTTT	CACQTYKDRGGPSVNTEAFF
-	TRBV5-1	TRBJ2-5	-	TGCGCCAGCAGCTTGGTCTTGGGATCCGAGACCCAGTACTTC	CASSLVLGSETQYF
TRBD1	TRBV4-3	TRBJ1-5	-	TGCGCCAGCAGCCAAGAATTCCGACAGGGGACGAATCAGCCCCAGCATTTT	CASSQEFRQGTNQPQHF
-	TRBV15	TRBJ1-2	-	TGTGCCACCAGCAGAGTTTCGACAGGAGACAGTGGTTACACCTTC	CATSRVSTGDSGYTF
TRBD1	TRBV5-5	TRBJ1-1	-	TGTGCCAGCAGTGGCCCCCGGACAGGGGTTACTGAAGCTTTCTTT	CASSGPRTGVTEAFF
TRBD1	TRBV7-8	TRBJ1-1	-	TGTGCCAGCAGCCAGAACCGGGACAGCACTGAAGCTTTCTTT	CASSQNRDSTEAFF
-	TRBV18	TRBJ2-5	-	TGTGCCAGCTCACCAGAGGCAGGGGGGGAGACCCAGTACTTC	CASSPEAGGETQYF
-	TRBV5-6	TRBJ2-5	-	TGTGCCAGCAGCGCCTGGGGGGGGGCCCAAGAGACCCAGTACTTC	CASSAWGGAQETQYF
-	TRBV9	TRBJ2-7	-	TGTGCCAGCGGGACCGACCTCTACGAGCAGTACTTC	CASGTDLYEQYF
-	TRBV5-1	TRBJ2-7	-	TGCGCCAGCAGCTTAGGTTCGGTCTACGAGCAGTACTTC	CASSLGSVYEQYF
TRBD2	TRBV28	TRBJ2-1	-	TGTGCCAGCAGTCCTGGCCCGACTAGCGGACAGTTCTTC	CASSPGPTSGQFF
-	TRBV18	TRBJ1-5	-	TGTGCCAGCTCACGGGACGGCCATAGCAATCAGCCCCAGCATTTT	CASSRDGHSNQPQHF
-	TRBV7-2	TRBJ1-1	-	TGTGCCAGCAGCTTAAGGGCCGGCAGGGATGGAGCTTTCTTT	CASSLRAGRDGAFF
-	TRBV7-2	TRBJ2-2	-	TGTGCCAGCAGCTTTTATGAGGCCGGGGAGCTGTTTTTT	CASSFYEAGELFF
-	TRBV28	TRBJ2-5	-	TGTGCCAGCAGTACCCGGATTTTGGGCAGGGGAAAGTTCCAAGAGACCCAGTACTTC	CASSTRILGRGKFQETQYF
-	TRBV23-1	TRBJ2-3	-	TGCGCCCGCTCCGGCGGCTCGGGCACAGATACGCAGTATTTT	CARSGGSGTDTQYF
TRBD1	TRBV29-1	TRBJ1-3	-	TGCAGCGTCGCCAGGACAGGGGAATTCTCTGGAAACACCATATATTTT	CSVARTGEFSGNTIYF
-	TRBV19	TRBJ1-1	-	TGTGCCAGTAGTTTGATGGCCGACACTGAAGCTTTCTTT	CASSLMADTEAFF
TRBD2	TRBV7-2	TRBJ2-1	-	TGTGCCAGCAGCTTAGGGCTAGCGGGATACGCTGAGCAGTTCTTC	CASSLGLAGYAEQFF
-	TRBV28	TRBJ1-5	-	TGTGCCAGCAGTCCCCAGGGATCTAGCAATCAGCCCCAGCATTTT	CASSPQGSSNQPQHF
TRBD1	TRBV9	TRBJ2-3	-	TGTGCCAGCAGCGTCGACAGGGTCCTTTCAGATACGCAGTATTTT	CASSVDRVLSDTQYF
-	TRBV7-9	TRBJ2-1	once	TGTGCCAGCAGCAAAGCCCTACTAGAAAACCCCAATGAGCAGTTCTTC	CASSKALLENPNEQFF
TRBD2	TRBV6-6	TRBJ2-7	-	TGTGCCAGCAGTTACAGGGCTAGCGGCACCTACGAGCAGTACTTC	CASSYRASGTYEQYF